This TCR beta chain was captured by sequencing in a study of T-cell reconstitution after alpha-beta-depleted transplantation in children (dated by TCRdb to between 2015 and 2016). Regarding the research as a whole: Using TCR repertoire profiling, the study followed T-cell immune reconstitution in a quantitative way in children after TCRalphabeta/CD19-depleted allogeneic hematopoietic cell transplantation.

From the germline V gene, CDR1 is ENHRY and CDR2 is SYGVKD. The CDR3 has 16 amino acids, counting the end cysteine and phenylalanine. Just the 48-base CDR3 DNA is kept, in frame starting at base 1. A distance of 14 bases separates the germline ends of V and J, which lose 1 base and 2 bases respectively. The library was made by PCR. Data came from an Illumina HiSeq 2500. TCR library preparation used molecular barcoding, with unique molecular identifiers applied to normalize quantification of the TCRbeta repertoire. In-frame beta chains were kept once TCRdb had trimmed the public reads at Q25 with fastp and called clones with MiXCR. Records with the same CDR3 protein are collapsed into one entry carrying the most frequent genes and DNA. For this sample the table gives 250,000 to 350,000 distinct CDR3 sequences, of which more than 9% were detected only once. The ten top clones hold roughly 9.1% of the sample.

With respect to this clonotype: Its antigen target is currently unknown. One base away there is no much larger clone; base qualities are not given.

The sample was PBMCs from the stem cell graft donor, taken from the stem cell graft. The sequence came from a human donor who donated a stem cell graft to a child with SCID. The chain uses TRBV10-3 and TRBJ2-5, with the D segment identity uncertain. Here the CDR3 is given as CAISEYRQAAQETQYF. The bases are TGTGCCATCAGTGAGTACCGGCAGGCAGCTCAAGAGACCCAGTACTTC.